This T cell receptor beta chain was sequenced during a study of blood T cell repertoires in COVID-19. Whole-study context: The United States, Italy and Spain provided the acute and convalescent COVID-19 samples. The analysed material was cDNA or gDNA that came from T cells, B-cell-depleted T cells, or PBMCs.

Seattle participants joined during active infection and were tracked over time. Per the authors' pipeline: Reference gene primer amplification yielded estimated nucleated cell counts. Sequencing used immunoSEQ multiplex PCR; TCRdb keeps in-frame clones, though not all of them. V and J calls and clone size are given by that table; D and trimming were obtained from the DNA. The repertoire includes fewer than 250,000 clones, roughly 86% of them detected once, and 5% to 7% sits in the top ten. The source of this sequence is a woman older than 75 with COVID-19, enrolled during active disease. The material sequenced was peripheral blood.

The CDR3 DNA is TGTGCCAGCAGTTCTCGGGGGGGCCGGAACAATGAGCAGTTCTTC. It translates to CASSSRGGRNNEQFF. The gene calls are TRBV27 and TRBJ2-1; 8 bases align to TRBD2. Germline-derived CDR1 and CDR2 are MNHEY and SMNVEV (reference sequence). The CDR3 runs 15 residues. Unmatched junction bases numbered 7, after V lost 4 bases and J lost 5 bases.